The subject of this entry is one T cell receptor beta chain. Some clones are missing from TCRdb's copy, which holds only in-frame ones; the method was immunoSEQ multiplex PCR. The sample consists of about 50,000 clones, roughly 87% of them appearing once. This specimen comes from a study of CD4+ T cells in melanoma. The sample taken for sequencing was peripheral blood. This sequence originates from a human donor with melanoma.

CDR3 DNA sequence: TGTGCCAGCAGCCCCCCCTCCTCGAACCACACCTTC. Its protein is CASSPPSSNHTF. This rearrangement joins TRBV7-9 to TRBJ1-2; D unclear. CDR3 length: 12 residues. The V gene's germline CDR1 is SEHNR and CDR2 FQNEAQ (reference sequence). V was pared by 5 bases and J by 12 bases, with 16 bases between.